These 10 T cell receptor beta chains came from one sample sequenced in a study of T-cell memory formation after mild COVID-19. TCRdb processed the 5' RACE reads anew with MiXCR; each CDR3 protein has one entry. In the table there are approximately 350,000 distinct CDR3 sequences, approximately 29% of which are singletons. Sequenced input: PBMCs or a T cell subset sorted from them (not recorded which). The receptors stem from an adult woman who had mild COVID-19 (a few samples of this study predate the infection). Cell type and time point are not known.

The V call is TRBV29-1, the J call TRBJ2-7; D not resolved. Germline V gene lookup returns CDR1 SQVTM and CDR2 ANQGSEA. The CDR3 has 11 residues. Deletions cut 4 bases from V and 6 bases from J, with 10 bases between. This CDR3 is CSVVDPGEQYF. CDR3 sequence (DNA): TGCAGCGTTGTAGACCCCGGCGAGCAGTACTTC.

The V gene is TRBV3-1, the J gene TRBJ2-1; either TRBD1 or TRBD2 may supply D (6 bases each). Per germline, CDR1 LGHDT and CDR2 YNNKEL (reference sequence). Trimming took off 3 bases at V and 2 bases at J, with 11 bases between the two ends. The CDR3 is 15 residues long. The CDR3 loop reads CASSHRGAPYNEQFF. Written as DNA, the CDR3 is TGTGCCAGCAGCCATAGGGGGGCCCCCTACAATGAGCAGTTCTTC.

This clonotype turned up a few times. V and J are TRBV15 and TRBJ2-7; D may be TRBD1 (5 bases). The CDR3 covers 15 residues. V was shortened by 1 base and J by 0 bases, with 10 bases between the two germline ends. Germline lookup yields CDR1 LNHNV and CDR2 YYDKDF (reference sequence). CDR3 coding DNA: TGTGCCACCAGCAGAGTTCGCAGGGCCTCCTACGAGCAGTACTTC. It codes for CATSRVRRASYEQYF.

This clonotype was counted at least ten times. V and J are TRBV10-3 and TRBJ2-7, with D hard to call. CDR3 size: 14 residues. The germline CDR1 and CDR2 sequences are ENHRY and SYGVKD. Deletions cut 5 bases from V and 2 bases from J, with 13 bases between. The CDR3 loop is CAISPQKPTYEQYF. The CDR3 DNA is TGTGCCATCAGTCCGCAAAAGCCGACCTACGAGCAGTACTTC.

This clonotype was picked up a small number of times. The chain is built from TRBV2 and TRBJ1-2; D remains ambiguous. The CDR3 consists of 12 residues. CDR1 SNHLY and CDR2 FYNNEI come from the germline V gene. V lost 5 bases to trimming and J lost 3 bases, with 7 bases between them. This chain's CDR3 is CASSINYYGYTF. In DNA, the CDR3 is TGTGCCAGCAGTATCAACTACTATGGCTACACCTTC.

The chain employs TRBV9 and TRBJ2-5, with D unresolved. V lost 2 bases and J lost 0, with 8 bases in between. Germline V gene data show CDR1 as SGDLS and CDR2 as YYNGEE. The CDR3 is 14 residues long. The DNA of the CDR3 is TGTGCCAGCAGCGTCCGACCCGACCAAGAGACCCAGTACTTC. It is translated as CASSVRPDQETQYF.

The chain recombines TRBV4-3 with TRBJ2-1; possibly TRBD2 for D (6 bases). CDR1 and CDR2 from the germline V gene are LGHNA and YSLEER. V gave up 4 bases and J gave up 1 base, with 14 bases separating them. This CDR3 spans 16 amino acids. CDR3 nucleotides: TGCGCCAGCAGCCTCTCCGCGACTAGGTCCTACAATGAGCAGTTCTTC. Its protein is CASSLSATRSYNEQFF.

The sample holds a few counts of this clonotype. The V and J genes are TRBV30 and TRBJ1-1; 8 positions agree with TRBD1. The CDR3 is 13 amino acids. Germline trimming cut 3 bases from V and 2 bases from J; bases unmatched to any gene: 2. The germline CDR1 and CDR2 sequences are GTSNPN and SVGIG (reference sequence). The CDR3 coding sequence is TGTGCCTGGAGGGACAGGGTAAACACTGAAGCTTTCTTT. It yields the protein CAWRDRVNTEAFF.

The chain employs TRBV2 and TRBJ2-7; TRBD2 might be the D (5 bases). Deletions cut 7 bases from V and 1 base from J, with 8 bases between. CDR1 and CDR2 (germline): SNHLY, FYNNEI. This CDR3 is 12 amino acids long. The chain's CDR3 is CASKDLSYEQYF. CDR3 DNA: TGTGCCAGCAAGGACTTATCCTACGAGCAGTACTTC.

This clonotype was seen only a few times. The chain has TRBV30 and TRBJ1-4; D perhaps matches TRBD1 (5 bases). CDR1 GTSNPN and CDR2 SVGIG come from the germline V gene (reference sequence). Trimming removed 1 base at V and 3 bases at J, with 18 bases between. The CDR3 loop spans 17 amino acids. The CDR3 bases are TGTGCCTGGAGTGGGTCCCGAGGGGCTCTGGCTAATGAAAAACTGTTTTTT. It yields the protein CAWSGSRGALANEKLFF. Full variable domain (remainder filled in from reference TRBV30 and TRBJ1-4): SQTIHQWPATLVQPVGSPLSLECTVEGTSNPNLYWYRQAAGRGLQLLFYSVGIGQISSEVPQNLSASRPQDRQFILSSKKLLLSDSGFYLCAWSGSRGALANEKLFFGSGTQLSVL.